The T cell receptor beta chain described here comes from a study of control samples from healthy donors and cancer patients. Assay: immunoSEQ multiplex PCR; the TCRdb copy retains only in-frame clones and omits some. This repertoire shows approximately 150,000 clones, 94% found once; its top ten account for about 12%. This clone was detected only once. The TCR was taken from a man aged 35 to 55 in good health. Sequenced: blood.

Written as DNA, the CDR3 is TGTGCCACCAGTGGGCGGGGAATTAACACCGGGGAGCTGTTTTTT. The encoded protein is CATSGRGINTGELFF. The chain has TRBV24-1 and TRBJ2-2; TRBD2 might be the D (6 bases). Trimming pared 5 bases from V and 2 bases from J, leaving 11 bases between. This CDR3 is built from 15 residues. Germline CDR1 is KGHDR and CDR2 is SFDVKD.